A single sample is the source of the 16 T cell receptor beta chains below, sequenced in a study of identical twins. TCRdb reprocessed the 5' RACE reads via MiXCR and lists one record per CDR3 protein. The sample records 400,000 to 550,000 distinct CDR3 sequences, under 25% being singletons. This same sample was also part of a study on T cells expressing NK-cell markers.

The specimen sequenced was CD4+ T cells sorted from blood. These TCRs come from a woman between 18 and 29 years old in good health.

The rearrangement joins TRBV7-2 to TRBJ2-1, with TRBD2 matching over 10 bases. V dropped 2 bases and J dropped 1; count of bases not matched to a gene: 5. CDR1 is SGHTA and CDR2 is FQGNSA in the germline V gene. The CDR3 spans 17 residues. CDR3 protein: CASSLPEAGGSYNEQFF. CDR3 bases: TGTGCCAGCAGCTTACCTGAAGCGGGAGGGTCCTACAATGAGCAGTTCTTC.

This clonotype was seen at least ten times. One end of the junction varies from germline; a read error may be responsible. The V and J genes are TRBV12-3 or TRBV12-4 and TRBJ2-2, with D uncertain. This CDR3 is built from 14 residues. Here the CDR3 DNA reads TGTGCCACCAGTCCGACAACGAACACCGGGGAGCTGTTTTTT. Its translation: CATSPTTNTGELFF.

J is TRBJ2-7 and V is TRBV6-5, with 7 bases matching TRBD1. This CDR3 is 11 amino acids long. Germline V gives CDR1 MNHEY, CDR2 SVGAGI. The V segment lost 5 bases and the J segment 8 bases; nucleotides outside the gene matches: 3. The CDR3: CASSPGGQQYF. In DNA form, the CDR3 reads TGTGCCAGCAGTCCAGGGGGTCAGCAGTACTTC.

V is TRBV27 and J is TRBJ2-3; D remains ambiguous. The germline CDR1 and CDR2 sequences are MNHEY and SMNVEV (reference sequence). This CDR3 region has 14 residues. The V and J ends lost 6 bases and 2 bases respectively, with 12 bases between them. CDR3 residues: CASSGAPDTDTQYF. CDR3 nucleotide sequence: TGTGCCAGCAGCGGCGCCCCCGACACAGATACGCAGTATTTT.

This clonotype was counted a few times. The V call is TRBV20-1, the J call TRBJ2-2, with D unresolved. Germline V gene sequence: CDR1 DFQATT, CDR2 SNEGSKA (reference sequence). The CDR3 length is 15 residues. Trimming left V 2 bases short and J 1 base short, with 11 bases between. The CDR3 DNA is TGCAGTGCTAGACGGGCTAGACAGAACACCGGGGAGCTGTTTTTT. Its protein is CSARRARQNTGELFF.

This clonotype appeared a few times. This chain uses TRBV2 with TRBJ2-7; the D is unclear. The germline CDR1 and CDR2 sequences are SNHLY and FYNNEI. The CDR3 runs 15 residues. V shed 6 bases and J shed 3 bases, with 18 bases lying between them. CDR3: CASSPPGFGGYEQYF. CDR3 sequence (DNA): TGTGCCAGCAGCCCCCCCGGGTTTGGTGGCTACGAGCAGTACTTC. The variable domain in full, completed from reference TRBV2 and TRBJ2-7, reads EPEVTQTPSHQVTQMGQEVILRCVPISNHLYFYWYRQILGQKVEFLVSFYNNEISEKSEIFDDQFSVERPDGSNFTLKIRSTKLEDSAMYFCASSPPGFGGYEQYFGPGTRLTVT.

This clonotype has a count of ten or more. The gene calls are TRBV12-3 or TRBV12-4 and TRBJ2-3; no firm D call. The CDR3 is made up of 12 amino acids. V was pared by 5 bases and J by 6 bases, with 9 bases between. DNA for the CDR3: TGTGCCAGCAGTCCCTATTCGGATACGCAGTATTTT. As protein: CASSPYSDTQYF.

This clonotype appeared a few times. The chain is built from TRBV10-3 and TRBJ2-2, with 7 positions matching TRBD2. The germline V gene encodes CDR1 ENHRY and CDR2 SYGVKD. The trim removed 10 bases at V and 1 base at J, leaving 3 bases unmatched. The CDR3 is 13 amino acids. CDR3 sequence (DNA): TGTGCCACGGGAGGTCTGAACACCGGGGAGCTGTTTTTT. It specifies CATGGLNTGELFF.

The rearrangement uses TRBV6-2 or TRBV6-3 and TRBJ1-6; D is unclear. CDR3 size: 12 residues. Germline lookup yields CDR1 MNHEY and CDR2 SVGEGT. The V and J ends lost 6 bases and 5 bases respectively, with 5 bases between them. The CDR3 region is CASRPDNSPLHF. In DNA form, the CDR3 reads TGTGCCAGCAGACCCGATAATTCACCCCTCCACTTT.

The chain couples TRBV27 to TRBJ2-7; 11 positions agree with TRBD1. Germline V lookup: CDR1 MNHEY, CDR2 SMNVEV (reference sequence). The CDR3 runs 15 residues. Unmatched junction bases numbered 3, after V lost 2 bases and J lost 3 bases. The CDR3, as DNA: TGTGCCAGCAGTTTAAGGACAGGGGGCTACTACGAGCAGTACTTC. Encoded protein: CASSLRTGGYYEQYF.

The chain carries TRBV29-1 and TRBJ2-3, with unresolved D. In germline, CDR1 is SQVTM, CDR2 ANQGSEA. Trimming shortened V by 3 bases and J by 6 bases, and 13 bases separated the two germline ends. There are 13 residues in the CDR3. CDR3 sequence: CSVDRGVGDTQYF. In DNA form, the CDR3 reads TGCAGCGTTGACCGTGGGGTAGGGGATACGCAGTATTTT.

This clonotype was seen a handful of times. The V call is TRBV20-1, the J call TRBJ2-1; TRBD2 agrees at 7 bases. This CDR3 is 15 amino acids long. J lost 8 bases, V lost 4 bases, and 14 bases had no gene match. Germline assignment: CDR1 DFQATT and CDR2 SNEGSKA (reference sequence). The DNA for the CDR3 is TGCAGTGCTAAAGCGCCCCCCGGGGGGTGGGATGAGCAGTTCTTC. Protein sequence: CSAKAPPGGWDEQFF.

The genes are TRBV7-3 and TRBJ2-3; a possible D gene is TRBD1 (6 bases). Germline CDR1 SGHTA, CDR2 FQGTGA. The CDR3 totals 12 residues. The V end was cut by 4 bases, the J end by 9 bases, with 11 bases between. In DNA, the CDR3 is TGTGCCAGCAGCTACGAAGGGACAACGCAGTATTTT. As protein: CASSYEGTTQYF.

This chain joins TRBV6-1 and TRBJ1-2, with 8 bases that match TRBD1. The ends lost 7 bases at V and 7 bases at J; junction bases unmatched: 8. Germline lookup yields CDR1 MNHNS and CDR2 SASEGT. This CDR3 region has 13 residues. The CDR3 DNA reads as TGTGCCAGCATGGGGGCAGGGGGCCTTGGCTACACCTTC. Protein sequence: CASMGAGGLGYTF.

This clonotype has just a few counts. V usage is TRBV30 and J usage is TRBJ2-1; D gene unclear. CDR1 and CDR2 (germline): GTSNPN, SVGIG (reference sequence). V lost 2 bases and J lost 6, with 11 bases in between. CDR3 length equals 13 residues. CDR3 coding DNA: TGTGCCTGGAGTTCATTTCTAGGCAATGAGCAGTTCTTC. Protein sequence: CAWSSFLGNEQFF.

The chain joins TRBV6-1 to TRBJ2-1; D gene ambiguous. Trimming removed 6 bases from V and 9 bases from J, with 15 bases in between. The CDR3 is 13 amino acids. Germline-derived CDR1 and CDR2 are MNHNS and SASEGT. CDR3 sequence (DNA): TGTGCCAGCAGAGCCCCGTCCCGAGGTGAGCAGTTCTTC. Amino acids: CASRAPSRGEQFF.